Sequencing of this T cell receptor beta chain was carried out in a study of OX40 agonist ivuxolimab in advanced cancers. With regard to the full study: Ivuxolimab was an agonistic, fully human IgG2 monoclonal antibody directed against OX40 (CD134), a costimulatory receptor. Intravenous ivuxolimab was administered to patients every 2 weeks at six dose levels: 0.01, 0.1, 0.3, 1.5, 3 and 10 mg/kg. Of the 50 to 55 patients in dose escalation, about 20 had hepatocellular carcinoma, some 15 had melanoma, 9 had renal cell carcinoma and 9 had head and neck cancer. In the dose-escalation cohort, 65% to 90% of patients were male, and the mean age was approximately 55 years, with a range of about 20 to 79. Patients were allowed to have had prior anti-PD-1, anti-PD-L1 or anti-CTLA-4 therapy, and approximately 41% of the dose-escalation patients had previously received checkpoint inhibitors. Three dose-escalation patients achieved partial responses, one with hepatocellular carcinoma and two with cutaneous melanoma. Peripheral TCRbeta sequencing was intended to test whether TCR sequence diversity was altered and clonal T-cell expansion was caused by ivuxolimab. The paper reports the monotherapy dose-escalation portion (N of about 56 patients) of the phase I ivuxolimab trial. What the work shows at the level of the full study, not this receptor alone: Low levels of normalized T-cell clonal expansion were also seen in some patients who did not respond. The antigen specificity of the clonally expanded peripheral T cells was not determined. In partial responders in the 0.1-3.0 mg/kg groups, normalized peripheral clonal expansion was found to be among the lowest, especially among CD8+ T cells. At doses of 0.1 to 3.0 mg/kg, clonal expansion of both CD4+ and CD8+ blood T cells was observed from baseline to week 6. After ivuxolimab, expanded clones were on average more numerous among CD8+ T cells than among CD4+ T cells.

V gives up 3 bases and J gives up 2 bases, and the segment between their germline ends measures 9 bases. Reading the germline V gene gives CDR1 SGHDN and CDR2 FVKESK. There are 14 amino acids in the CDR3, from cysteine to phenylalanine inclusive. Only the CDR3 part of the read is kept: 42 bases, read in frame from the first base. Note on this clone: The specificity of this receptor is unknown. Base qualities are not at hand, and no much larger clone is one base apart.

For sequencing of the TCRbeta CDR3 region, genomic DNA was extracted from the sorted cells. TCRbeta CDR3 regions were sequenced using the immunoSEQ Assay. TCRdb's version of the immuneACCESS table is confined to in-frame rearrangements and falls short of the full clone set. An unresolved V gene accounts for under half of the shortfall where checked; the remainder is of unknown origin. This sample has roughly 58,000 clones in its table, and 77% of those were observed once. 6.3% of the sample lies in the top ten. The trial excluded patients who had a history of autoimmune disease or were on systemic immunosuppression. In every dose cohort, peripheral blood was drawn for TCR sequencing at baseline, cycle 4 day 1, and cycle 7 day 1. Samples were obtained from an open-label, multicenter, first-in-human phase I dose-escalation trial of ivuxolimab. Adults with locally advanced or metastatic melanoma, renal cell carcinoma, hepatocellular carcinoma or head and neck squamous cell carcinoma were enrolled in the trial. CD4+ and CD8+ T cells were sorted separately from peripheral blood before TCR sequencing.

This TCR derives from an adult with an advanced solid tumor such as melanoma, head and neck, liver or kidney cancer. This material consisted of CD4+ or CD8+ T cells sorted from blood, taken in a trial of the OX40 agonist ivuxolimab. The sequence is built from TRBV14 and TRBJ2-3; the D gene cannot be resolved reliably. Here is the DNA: TGTGCCAGCAGCCAGTCAGTGGTCACAGATACGCAGTATTTT. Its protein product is CASSQSVVTDTQYF.